The present T cell receptor (beta chain) was sequenced within a study of cytomegalovirus exposure and HLA in healthy donors. Measured with immunoSEQ multiplex PCR; TCRdb has only the in-frame clones, and not every one. This sample yields about 64,000 clones, of which around 90% are seen a single time; roughly 1.3% belongs to the top ten. Regarding the study as a whole: With high specificity and sensitivity, the classifier reportedly diagnosed cytomegalovirus status.

Details on this clone: Its matching antigen is unknown.

CDR3 length: 16 residues. The sequence came from a woman aged 18 to 35 in good health and CMV-seronegative. Material for sequencing was PBMCs. This rearrangement joins TRBV12-2 to TRBJ1-2; the table's D call TRBD1 went unverified against the DNA. TRBV12-2 is marked as a pseudogene. CDR3 nucleotides: TGTGCAAGTCGCTTAGAACAGGCGCCAGGGAACTATGGCTACACCTTC. It specifies CASRLEQAPGNYGYTF.